The present TCR beta chain was sequenced within a study of blood T cell repertoires in COVID-19. Turning to the study itself: Donors in the United States, Italy and Spain gave samples during acute or convalescent COVID-19.

The protocol was immunoSEQ multiplex PCR, while the TCRdb copy is restricted to in-frame clones and leaves out a portion. In the table there are about 180,000 clones, 86% of which are singletons. The specimen sequenced was peripheral blood. The origin of this receptor is a man aged 50 to 59 with active or convalescent COVID-19.

The CDR3 sequence is CASSRQPSSTDTQYF. The CDR3 DNA sequence: TGCGCCAGCAGTAGACAGCCCTCTAGCACAGATACGCAGTATTTT. V is TRBV4-3 and J is TRBJ2-3, with a weak D call TRBD1 (5 bases). V was pared by 6 bases and J by 0 bases, with 13 bases between. CDR1 and CDR2 from the germline V gene are LGHNA and YSLEER. The CDR3 is 15 amino acids.